A selection of T cell receptor beta chains follows, all from one sample in a study of regulatory T cells in long-lasting Graves disease. TCRdb re-derived calls from the multiplex PCR reads in MiXCR, one entry per CDR3 protein. The sample yields 200,000 to 250,000 distinct CDR3 sequences, roughly a fifth seen once. This same sample was also part of a study on T cells in Graves' hyperthyroidism and ophthalmopathy.

The sample was peripheral blood mononuclear cells (PBMCs), taken at new diagnosis, from a patient treated with antithyroid drugs. The origin of the receptors is a woman aged 25 to 45 with Graves disease. Each CDR3 is given with its conserved first and last residue. D genes are given only for firm matches. Not every row has a clone size; where given, it reads once, few, many or a size class.

size: many; V: TRBV12-3/TRBV12-4; D: TRBD1; J: TRBJ2-5; CDR3: CASSFGQGRGQETQYF; DNA: TGTGCCAGCAGTTTCGGACAGGGGAGGGGTCAAGAGACCCAGTACTTC
size: many; V: TRBV7-9; D: TRBD1; J: TRBJ1-2; CDR3: CASSAGTGGSDGYTF; DNA: TGTGCCAGCAGCGCTGGGACAGGGGGATCGGATGGCTACACCTTC
size: .; V: TRBV2; D: .; J: TRBJ2-5; CDR3: CASSDPTWGETQYF; DNA: TGTGCCAGCAGTGACCCGACCTGGGGAGAGACCCAGTACTTC
size: many; V: TRBV9; D: TRBD2; J: TRBJ2-2; CDR3: CASSTPRAGASGELFF; DNA: TGTGCCAGCAGCACTCCGCGGGCGGGAGCATCCGGGGAGCTGTTTTTT
size: many; V: TRBV20-1; D: TRBD2; J: TRBJ2-5; CDR3: CSASLAGGPETQYF; DNA: TGCAGTGCTAGCCTAGCGGGGGGGCCAGAGACCCAGTACTTC
size: .; V: TRBV9; D: .; J: TRBJ2-3; CDR3: CASSVGRNRQYTDTQYF; DNA: TGTGCCAGCAGCGTAGGCAGGAACCGCCAATACACAGATACGCAGTATTTT
size: many; V: TRBV7-9; D: TRBD1; J: TRBJ1-1; CDR3: CASSFLGAGGTEAFF; DNA: TGTGCCAGCAGCTTCCTCGGGGCAGGGGGAACTGAAGCTTTCTTT
size: many; V: TRBV27; D: TRBD1; J: TRBJ2-7; CDR3: CASSFSGQGSPYEQYF; DNA: TGTGCCAGCAGTTTCTCCGGACAGGGGAGTCCCTACGAGCAGTACTTC
size: many; V: TRBV15; D: .; J: TRBJ1-2; CDR3: CATSREVGGHYGYTF; DNA: TGTGCCACCAGCAGGGAGGTCGGGGGGCACTATGGCTACACCTTC
size: .; V: TRBV11-2; D: TRBD2; J: TRBJ2-7; CDR3: CASSLEGLAGNEQYF; DNA: TGTGCCAGCAGCTTAGAGGGACTAGCGGGAAACGAGCAGTACTTC
size: many; V: TRBV7-6; D: TRBD1; J: TRBJ1-3; CDR3: CASSLGTGVSGNTIYF; DNA: TGTGCCAGCAGCTTAGGGACAGGGGTCTCTGGAAACACCATATATTTT
size: many; V: TRBV28; D: TRBD1; J: TRBJ1-6; CDR3: CASRLAGGRGSPLHF; DNA: TGTGCCAGCAGACTGGCAGGGGGACGGGGTTCACCCCTCCACTTT
size: .; V: TRBV20-1; D: .; J: TRBJ2-7; CDR3: CSASRANEQYF; DNA: TGCAGTGCTAGTAGAGCAAACGAGCAGTACTTC
size: many; V: TRBV30; D: .; J: TRBJ2-1; CDR3: CAWEVRMGQFF; DNA: TGTGCCTGGGAGGTCAGGATGGGGCAGTTCTTC
size: many; V: TRBV6-1; D: .; J: TRBJ1-5; CDR3: CASSKADYSNQPQHF; DNA: TGTGCCAGCAGTAAAGCCGACTATAGCAATCAGCCCCAGCATTTT
size: many; V: TRBV20-1; D: .; J: TRBJ2-1; CDR3: CSASAPSSYNEQFF; DNA: TGCAGTGCTAGTGCCCCAAGCTCCTACAATGAGCAGTTCTTC
size: .; V: TRBV9; D: .; J: TRBJ1-1; CDR3: CASSVSTSSEAFF; DNA: TGTGCCAGCAGCGTATCCACAAGTTCTGAAGCTTTCTTT
size: .; V: TRBV4-1; D: .; J: TRBJ2-3; CDR3: CASSQERSRADTQYF; DNA: TGCGCCAGCAGCCAAGAACGGTCTAGAGCAGATACGCAGTATTTT
size: .; V: TRBV28; D: .; J: TRBJ2-1; CDR3: CASSPTGISSCNEQFF; DNA: TGTGCCAGCAGTCCTACAGGGATAAGCTCCTGCAATGAGCAGTTCTTC
size: few; V: TRBV7-2; D: .; J: TRBJ1-1; CDR3: CASSPAAGRVTEAFF; DNA: TGTGCCAGCAGCCCCGCCGCAGGCCGTGTCACTGAAGCTTTCTTT
size: once; V: TRBV2; D: .; J: TRBJ2-7; CDR3: CASRKGGQPYEQYF; DNA: TGTGCCAGCAGAAAGGGAGGTCAACCCTACGAGCAGTACTTC
size: many; V: TRBV3-1; D: .; J: TRBJ2-1; CDR3: CASSHPSGEQFF; DNA: TGTGCCAGCAGCCACCCCTCCGGTGAGCAGTTCTTC
size: many; V: TRBV28; D: .; J: TRBJ1-5; CDR3: CASSSRHDSAHQPQHF; DNA: TGTGCCAGCAGTTCACGACACGACAGCGCCCATCAGCCCCAGCATTTT
size: many; V: TRBV5-1; D: TRBD2; J: TRBJ2-1; CDR3: CASGKSGLAGGYEQFF; DNA: TGCGCCAGCGGAAAATCGGGACTAGCGGGAGGTTATGAGCAGTTCTTC
size: many; V: TRBV7-2; D: TRBD2; J: TRBJ2-1; CDR3: CASSLPLGRPGLAYNEQFF; DNA: TGTGCCAGCAGCTTGCCTTTGGGGAGGCCGGGACTAGCCTACAATGAGCAGTTCTTC
size: many; V: TRBV7-9; D: .; J: TRBJ2-1; CDR3: CASSLGDGYNEQFF; DNA: TGTGCCAGCAGCTTAGGAGACGGCTACAATGAGCAGTTCTTC
size: many; V: TRBV12-3/TRBV12-4; D: .; J: TRBJ2-3; CDR3: CASSRARDTQYF; DNA: TGTGCCAGCAGTAGGGCCCGGGATACGCAGTATTTT